These T cell receptor beta chains were read from a single sample in a study of blood T cell repertoires in COVID-19. Sequencing was performed with immunoSEQ multiplex PCR; in TCRdb, only in-frame clones are kept and a portion is missing. The profile shows about 200,000 clones, 88% of them singletons. The sequencing sample was made of peripheral blood. Every receptor here comes from a man aged 45-60 years with COVID-19, enrolled during active disease. CDR3s include the opening cysteine and the closing phenylalanine or tryptophan. D genes are given only for firm matches. Clone size is shown for a subset of rows, as once, few, many or a class of expanded clone.

d_call: -
j_call: TRBJ2-1
clone_size: -
v_call: TRBV5-8
cdr3_nt: TGTGCCAGCAGCCTGTCAGGGGATCTTTGGAGTGAGCAGTTCTTC
cdr3_aa: CASSLSGDLWSEQFF

d_call: -
j_call: TRBJ1-2
clone_size: -
v_call: TRBV6-5
cdr3_nt: TGTGCCAGCGGAGCGGAGCGGGTTCATGGCTACACCTTC
cdr3_aa: CASGAERVHGYTF

d_call: -
j_call: TRBJ2-5
clone_size: -
v_call: TRBV10-1
cdr3_nt: TGCGCCAGCCAAATAGGTTCAGGGATACAAGAGACCCAGTACTTC
cdr3_aa: CASQIGSGIQETQYF

d_call: -
j_call: TRBJ2-1
clone_size: -
v_call: TRBV7-7
cdr3_nt: TGTGCTAGCAGCCCTACAGGGATCTACAATGAGCAGTTCTTC
cdr3_aa: CASSPTGIYNEQFF

d_call: TRBD1
j_call: TRBJ1-2
clone_size: -
v_call: TRBV28
cdr3_nt: TGTGCCAGCACCCTCTCGGGGGACAGGGACAACTATGGCTACACCTTC
cdr3_aa: CASTLSGDRDNYGYTF

d_call: TRBD2
j_call: TRBJ2-1
clone_size: once
v_call: TRBV4-1
cdr3_nt: TGCGCCAGCAGCCAGGGAAGCGGGAGGGCCTCAGATGAGCAGTTCTTC
cdr3_aa: CASSQGSGRASDEQFF

d_call: TRBD1
j_call: TRBJ2-5
clone_size: -
v_call: TRBV29-1
cdr3_nt: TGCAGCGGGGGACAGATCCAAGAGACCCAGTACTTC
cdr3_aa: CSGGQIQETQYF

d_call: TRBD2
j_call: TRBJ2-3
clone_size: -
v_call: TRBV15
cdr3_nt: TGTGCCACCAGCCGCCGAATGGAACTAGCGGGAGCGGTTTTT
cdr3_aa: CATSRRMELAGAVF

d_call: -
j_call: TRBJ2-2
clone_size: -
v_call: TRBV19
cdr3_nt: TGTGCCAGTAGTCCGTCGGCGGGGGCTGTCGGGGAGCTGTTTTTT
cdr3_aa: CASSPSAGAVGELFF

d_call: TRBD2
j_call: TRBJ2-1
clone_size: -
v_call: TRBV19
cdr3_nt: TGTGCCAGTAGCCCGACTAGCGGGAGTCGTAATGAGCAGTTCTTC
cdr3_aa: CASSPTSGSRNEQFF

d_call: TRBD2
j_call: TRBJ2-7
clone_size: -
v_call: TRBV9
cdr3_nt: TGTGCCAGCAGCGTACGAGCGGGGGAGACCTACGAGCAGTACTTC
cdr3_aa: CASSVRAGETYEQYF

d_call: TRBD2
j_call: TRBJ2-1
clone_size: -
v_call: TRBV5-1
cdr3_nt: TGCGCCAGCAGCTTCGGCGGACCGGGACTAGAGGCTGAGCAGTTCTTC
cdr3_aa: CASSFGGPGLEAEQFF

d_call: TRBD2
j_call: TRBJ2-5
clone_size: -
v_call: TRBV10-3
cdr3_nt: TGTGCCACCCTAGCGGGAGAAAGGCGTGGTGGGACCCAGTACTTC
cdr3_aa: CATLAGERRGGTQYF

d_call: -
j_call: TRBJ1-1
clone_size: -
v_call: TRBV7-9
cdr3_nt: TGTGCCAGCAGCCCCCGCGAGGTAACTGAAGCTTTCTTT
cdr3_aa: CASSPREVTEAFF

d_call: -
j_call: TRBJ1-5
clone_size: -
v_call: TRBV30
cdr3_nt: TGTGCCTGGAGTGTTGGAGATAGCAATCAGCCCCAGCATTTT
cdr3_aa: CAWSVGDSNQPQHF

d_call: -
j_call: TRBJ1-1
clone_size: -
v_call: TRBV15
cdr3_nt: TGTGCCACCAGCAGAGATCTGCGTAACACTGAAGCTTTCTTT
cdr3_aa: CATSRDLRNTEAFF

d_call: TRBD1
j_call: TRBJ1-5
clone_size: many
v_call: TRBV5-1
cdr3_nt: TGCGCCAGCAGCCCGCACCCTGGGACAGGCAATCAGCCCCAGCATTTT
cdr3_aa: CASSPHPGTGNQPQHF

d_call: -
j_call: TRBJ2-3
clone_size: -
v_call: TRBV9
cdr3_nt: TGTGCCAGCAGCGTAGGCACTAGTAGAGCAGATACGCAGTATTTT
cdr3_aa: CASSVGTSRADTQYF

d_call: -
j_call: TRBJ2-1
clone_size: -
v_call: TRBV18
cdr3_nt: TGTGCCAGCTCACCACCGGCTAGGAACAATGAGCAGTTCTTC
cdr3_aa: CASSPPARNNEQFF

d_call: -
j_call: TRBJ1-5
clone_size: -
v_call: TRBV13
cdr3_nt: TGTGCCAGCAGCTCATCGGAGAGGGTGCAGCCCCAGCATTTT
cdr3_aa: CASSSSERVQPQHF

d_call: -
j_call: TRBJ1-5
clone_size: once
v_call: TRBV5-6
cdr3_nt: TGTGCCAGCAGCTTTGGCCAGGGGTCCGGGCCCCAGCATTTT
cdr3_aa: CASSFGQGSGPQHF

d_call: -
j_call: TRBJ2-1
clone_size: few
v_call: TRBV6-2/TRBV6-3
cdr3_nt: TGTGCCAGCAGTCTTCATCAGGGTGAGCAGTTCTTC
cdr3_aa: CASSLHQGEQFF